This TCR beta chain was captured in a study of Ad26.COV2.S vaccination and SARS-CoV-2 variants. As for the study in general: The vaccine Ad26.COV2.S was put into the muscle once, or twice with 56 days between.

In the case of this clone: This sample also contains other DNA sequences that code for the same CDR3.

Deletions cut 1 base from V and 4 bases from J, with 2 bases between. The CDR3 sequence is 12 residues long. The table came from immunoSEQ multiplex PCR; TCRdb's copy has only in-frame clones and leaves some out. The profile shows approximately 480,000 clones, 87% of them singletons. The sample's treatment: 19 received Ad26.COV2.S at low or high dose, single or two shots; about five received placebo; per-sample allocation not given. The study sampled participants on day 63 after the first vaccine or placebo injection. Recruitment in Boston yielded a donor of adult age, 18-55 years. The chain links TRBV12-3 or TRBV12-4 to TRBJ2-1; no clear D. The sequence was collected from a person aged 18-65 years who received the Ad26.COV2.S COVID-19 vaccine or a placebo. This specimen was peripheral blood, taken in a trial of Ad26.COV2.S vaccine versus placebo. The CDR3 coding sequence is TGTGCCAGCAGTTTAGGTTACAATGAGCAGTTCTTC. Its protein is CASSLGYNEQFF.